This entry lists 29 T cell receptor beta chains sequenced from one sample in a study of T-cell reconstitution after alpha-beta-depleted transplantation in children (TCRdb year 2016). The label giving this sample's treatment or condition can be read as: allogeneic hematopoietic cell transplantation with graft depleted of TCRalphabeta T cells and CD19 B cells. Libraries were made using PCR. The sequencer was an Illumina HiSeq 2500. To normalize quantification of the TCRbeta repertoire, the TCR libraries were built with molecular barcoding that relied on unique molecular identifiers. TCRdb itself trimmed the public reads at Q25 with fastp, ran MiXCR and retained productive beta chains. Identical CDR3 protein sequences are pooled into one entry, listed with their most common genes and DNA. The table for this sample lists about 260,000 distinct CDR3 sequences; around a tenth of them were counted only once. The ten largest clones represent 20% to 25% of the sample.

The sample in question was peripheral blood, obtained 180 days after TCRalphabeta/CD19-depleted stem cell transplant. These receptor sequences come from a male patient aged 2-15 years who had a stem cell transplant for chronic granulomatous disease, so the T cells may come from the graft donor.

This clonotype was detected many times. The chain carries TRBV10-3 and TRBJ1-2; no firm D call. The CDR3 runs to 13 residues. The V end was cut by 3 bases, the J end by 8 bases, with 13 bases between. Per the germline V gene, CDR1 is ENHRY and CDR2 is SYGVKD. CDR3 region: CAISETDLGGYTF. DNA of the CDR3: TGTGCCATCAGTGAAACGGACTTAGGCGGCTACACCTTC.

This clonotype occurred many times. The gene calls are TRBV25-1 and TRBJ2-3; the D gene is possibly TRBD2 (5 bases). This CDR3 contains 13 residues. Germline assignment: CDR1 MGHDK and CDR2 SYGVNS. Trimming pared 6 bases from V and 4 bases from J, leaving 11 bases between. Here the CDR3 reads CASRRNGADTQYF. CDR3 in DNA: TGTGCCAGCAGGAGAAACGGGGCAGATACGCAGTATTTT.

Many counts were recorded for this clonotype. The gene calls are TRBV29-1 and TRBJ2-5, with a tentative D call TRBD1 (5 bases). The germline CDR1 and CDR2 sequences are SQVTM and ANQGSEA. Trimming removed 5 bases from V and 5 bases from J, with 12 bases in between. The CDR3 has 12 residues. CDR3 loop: CSVSTGLETQYF. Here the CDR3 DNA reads TGCAGCGTTTCTACAGGCCTCGAGACCCAGTACTTC.

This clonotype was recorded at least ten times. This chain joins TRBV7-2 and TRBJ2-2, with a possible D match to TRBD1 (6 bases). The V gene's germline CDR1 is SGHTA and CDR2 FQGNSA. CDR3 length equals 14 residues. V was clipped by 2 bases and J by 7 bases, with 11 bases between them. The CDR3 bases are TGTGCCAGCAGCTTATACAGGGCGGGCGGGGAGCTGTTTTTT. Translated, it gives CASSLYRAGGELFF.

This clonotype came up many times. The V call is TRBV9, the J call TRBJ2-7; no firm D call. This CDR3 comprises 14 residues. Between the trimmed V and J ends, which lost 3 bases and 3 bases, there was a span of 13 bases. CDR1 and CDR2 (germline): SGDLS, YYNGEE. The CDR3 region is CASSAGPEGYEQYF. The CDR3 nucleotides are TGTGCCAGCAGCGCGGGTCCAGAAGGCTACGAGCAGTACTTC.

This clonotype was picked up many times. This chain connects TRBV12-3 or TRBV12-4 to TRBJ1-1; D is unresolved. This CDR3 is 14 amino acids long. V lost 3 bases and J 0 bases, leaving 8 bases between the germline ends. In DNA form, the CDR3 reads TGTGCCAGCAGTTTGCGGCAGATGAACACTGAAGCTTTCTTT. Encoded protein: CASSLRQMNTEAFF.

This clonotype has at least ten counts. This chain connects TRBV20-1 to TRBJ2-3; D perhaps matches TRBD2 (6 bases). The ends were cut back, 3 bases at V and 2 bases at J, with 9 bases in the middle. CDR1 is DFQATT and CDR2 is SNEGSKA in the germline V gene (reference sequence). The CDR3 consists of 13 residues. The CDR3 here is CSASGGFTDTQYF. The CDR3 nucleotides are TGCAGTGCTAGCGGGGGTTTCACAGATACGCAGTATTTT.

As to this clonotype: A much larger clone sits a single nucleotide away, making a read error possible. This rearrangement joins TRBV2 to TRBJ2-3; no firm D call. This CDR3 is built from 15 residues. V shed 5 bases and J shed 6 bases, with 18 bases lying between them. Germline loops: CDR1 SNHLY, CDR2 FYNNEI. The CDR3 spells CASSPVREFGDTQYF. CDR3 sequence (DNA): TGTGCCAGCAGTCCTGTGCGAGAGTTCGGCGATACGCAGTATTTT.

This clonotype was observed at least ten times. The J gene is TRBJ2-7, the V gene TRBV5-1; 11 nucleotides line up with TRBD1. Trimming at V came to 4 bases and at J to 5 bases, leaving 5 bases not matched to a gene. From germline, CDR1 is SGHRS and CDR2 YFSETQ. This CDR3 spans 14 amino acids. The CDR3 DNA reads TGCGCCAGCAGCCGCTGGGACAGGGGGGACGAGCAGTACTTC. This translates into CASSRWDRGDEQYF.

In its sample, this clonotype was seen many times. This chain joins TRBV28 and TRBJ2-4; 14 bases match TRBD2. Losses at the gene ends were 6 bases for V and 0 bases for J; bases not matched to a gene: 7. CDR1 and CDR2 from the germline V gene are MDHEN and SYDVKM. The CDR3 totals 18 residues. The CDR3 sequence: CASRPGLAGEIAKNIQYF. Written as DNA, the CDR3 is TGTGCCAGCAGACCGGGACTAGCGGGAGAGATAGCCAAAAACATTCAGTACTTC. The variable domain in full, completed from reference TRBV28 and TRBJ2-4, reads DVKVTQSSRYLVKRTGEKVFLECVQDMDHENMFWYRQDPGLGLRLIYFSYDVKMKEKGDIPEGYSVSREKKERFSLILESASTNQTSMYLCASRPGLAGEIAKNIQYFGAGTRLSVL.

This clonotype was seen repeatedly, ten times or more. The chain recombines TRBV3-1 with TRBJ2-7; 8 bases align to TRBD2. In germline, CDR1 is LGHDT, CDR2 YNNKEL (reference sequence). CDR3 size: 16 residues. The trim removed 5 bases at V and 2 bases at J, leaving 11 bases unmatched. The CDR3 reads CASSAEPGLGAYEQYF. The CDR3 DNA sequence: TGTGCCAGCAGCGCAGAACCGGGACTAGGGGCCTACGAGCAGTACTTC.

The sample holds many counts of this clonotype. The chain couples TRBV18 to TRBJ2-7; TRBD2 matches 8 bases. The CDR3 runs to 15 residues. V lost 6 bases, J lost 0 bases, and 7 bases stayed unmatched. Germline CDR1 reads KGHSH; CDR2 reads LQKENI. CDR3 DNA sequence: TGTGCCAGCTCCCCTCAGCGGGAGCGCTCCTACGAGCAGTACTTC. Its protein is CASSPQRERSYEQYF.

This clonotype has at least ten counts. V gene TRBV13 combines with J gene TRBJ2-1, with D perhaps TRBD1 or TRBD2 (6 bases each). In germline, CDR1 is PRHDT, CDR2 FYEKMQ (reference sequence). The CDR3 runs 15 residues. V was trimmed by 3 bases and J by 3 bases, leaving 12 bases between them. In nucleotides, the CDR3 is TGTGCCAGCAGCTTTCCCGGGGGCCTCTACAATGAGCAGTTCTTC. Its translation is CASSFPGGLYNEQFF.

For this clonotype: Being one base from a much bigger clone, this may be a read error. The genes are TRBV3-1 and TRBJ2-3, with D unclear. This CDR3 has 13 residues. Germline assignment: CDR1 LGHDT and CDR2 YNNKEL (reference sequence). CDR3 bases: TGTGCCAGCAGCCAACACCAGCCAGATACGCAGTCTTTT. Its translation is CASSQHQPDTQSF.

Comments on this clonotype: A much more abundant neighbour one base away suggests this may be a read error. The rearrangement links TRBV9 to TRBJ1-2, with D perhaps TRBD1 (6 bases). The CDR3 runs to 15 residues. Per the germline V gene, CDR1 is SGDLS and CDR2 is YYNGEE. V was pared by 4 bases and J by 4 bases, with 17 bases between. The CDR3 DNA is TGTGCCAGCAGCTTCGAGACAGGAGGTAGCTATGGCTACACCTTC. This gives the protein CASSFETGGSYGYTF.

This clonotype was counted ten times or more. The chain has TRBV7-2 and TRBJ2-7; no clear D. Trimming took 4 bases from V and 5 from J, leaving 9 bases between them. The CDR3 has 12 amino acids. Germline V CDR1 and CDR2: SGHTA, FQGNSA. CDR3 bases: TGTGCCAGCAGCTCGCAGCCCCACGAGCAGTACTTC. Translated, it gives CASSSQPHEQYF. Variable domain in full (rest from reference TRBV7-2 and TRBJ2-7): GAGVSQSPSNKVTEKGKDVELRCDPISGHTALYWYRQSLGQGLEFLIYFQGNSAPDKSGLPSDRFSAERTGGSVSTLTIQRTQQEDSAVYLCASSSQPHEQYFGPGTRLTVT.

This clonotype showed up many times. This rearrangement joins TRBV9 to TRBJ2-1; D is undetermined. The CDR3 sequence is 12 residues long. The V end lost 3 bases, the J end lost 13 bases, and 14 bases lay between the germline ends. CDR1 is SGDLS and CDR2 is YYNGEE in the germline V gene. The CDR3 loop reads CASSASNLFQFF. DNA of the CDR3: TGTGCCAGCAGCGCCTCAAATTTATTCCAGTTCTTC.

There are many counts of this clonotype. The CDR3 sequence is CASSQVLAGANEQFF. CDR3 nucleotide sequence: TGTGCCAGCAGCCAAGTACTAGCGGGAGCCAATGAGCAGTTCTTC. The gene calls are TRBV3-1 and TRBJ2-1; 11 nucleotides line up with TRBD2. This CDR3 has 15 amino acids. V gave up 1 base and J gave up 6 bases; unmatched junction bases: 2. The germline CDR1 and CDR2 sequences are LGHDT and YNNKEL (reference sequence).

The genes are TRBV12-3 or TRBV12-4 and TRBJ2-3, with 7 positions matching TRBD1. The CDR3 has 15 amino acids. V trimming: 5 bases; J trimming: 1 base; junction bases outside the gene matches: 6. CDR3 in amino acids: CASSNTGVGTDTQYF. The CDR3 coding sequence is TGTGCCAGCAGTAACACAGGGGTGGGCACAGATACGCAGTATTTT.

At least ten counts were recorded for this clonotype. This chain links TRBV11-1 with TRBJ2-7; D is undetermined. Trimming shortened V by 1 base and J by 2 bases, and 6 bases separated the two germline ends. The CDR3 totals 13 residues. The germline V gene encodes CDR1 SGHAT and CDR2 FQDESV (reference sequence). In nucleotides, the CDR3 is TGTGCCAGCAGCTTAGGTAGCACCTACGAGCAGTACTTC. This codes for CASSLGSTYEQYF.

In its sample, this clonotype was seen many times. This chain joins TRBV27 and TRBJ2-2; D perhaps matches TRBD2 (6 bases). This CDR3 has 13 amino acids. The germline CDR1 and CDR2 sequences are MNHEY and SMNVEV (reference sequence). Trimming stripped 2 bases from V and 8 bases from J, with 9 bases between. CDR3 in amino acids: CASSLMEGGELFF. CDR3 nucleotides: TGTGCCAGCAGTTTAATGGAGGGTGGGGAGCTGTTTTTT.

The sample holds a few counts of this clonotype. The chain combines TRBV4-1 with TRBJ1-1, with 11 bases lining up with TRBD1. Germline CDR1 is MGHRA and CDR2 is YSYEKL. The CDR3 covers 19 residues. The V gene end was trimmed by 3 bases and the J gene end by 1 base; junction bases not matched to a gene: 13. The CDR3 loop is CASSHLPGQGAPWNTEAFF. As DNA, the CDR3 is TGCGCCAGCAGCCATCTTCCCGGACAGGGGGCGCCTTGGAACACTGAAGCTTTCTTT.

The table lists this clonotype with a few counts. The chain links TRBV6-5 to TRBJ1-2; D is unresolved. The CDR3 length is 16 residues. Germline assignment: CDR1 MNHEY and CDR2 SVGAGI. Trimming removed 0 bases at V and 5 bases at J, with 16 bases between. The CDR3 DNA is TGTGCCAGCAGTTACTCCATTCCGACCAGTGGGTATGGCTACACCTTC. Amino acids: CASSYSIPTSGYGYTF.

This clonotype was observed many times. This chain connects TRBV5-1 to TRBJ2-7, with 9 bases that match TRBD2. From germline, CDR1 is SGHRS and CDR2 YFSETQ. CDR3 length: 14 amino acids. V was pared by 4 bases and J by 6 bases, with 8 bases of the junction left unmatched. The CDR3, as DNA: TGCGCCAGCAGCCCTCCCGGGACTAGCATCGAGCAGTACTTC. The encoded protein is CASSPPGTSIEQYF.

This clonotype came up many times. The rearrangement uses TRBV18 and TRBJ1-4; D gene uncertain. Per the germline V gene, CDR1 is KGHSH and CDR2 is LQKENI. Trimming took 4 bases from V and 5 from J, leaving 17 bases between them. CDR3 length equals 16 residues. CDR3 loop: CASSLYRPILNEKLFF. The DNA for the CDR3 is TGTGCCAGCTCACTCTATCGGCCGATCCTCAATGAAAAACTGTTTTTT.

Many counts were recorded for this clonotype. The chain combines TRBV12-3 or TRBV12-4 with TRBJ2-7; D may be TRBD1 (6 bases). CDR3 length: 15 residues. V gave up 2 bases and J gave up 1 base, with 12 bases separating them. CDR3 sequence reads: CASSLSNRVSYEQYF. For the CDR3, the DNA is TGTGCCAGCAGTTTAAGTAACAGGGTGTCCTACGAGCAGTACTTC.

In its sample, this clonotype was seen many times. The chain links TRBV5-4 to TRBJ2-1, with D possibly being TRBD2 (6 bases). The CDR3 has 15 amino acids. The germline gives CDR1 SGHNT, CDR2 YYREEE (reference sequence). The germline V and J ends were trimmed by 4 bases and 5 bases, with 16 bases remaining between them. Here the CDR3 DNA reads TGTGCCAGCAGCACCCCAATGGGAGGAAACAATGAGCAGTTCTTC. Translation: CASSTPMGGNNEQFF.

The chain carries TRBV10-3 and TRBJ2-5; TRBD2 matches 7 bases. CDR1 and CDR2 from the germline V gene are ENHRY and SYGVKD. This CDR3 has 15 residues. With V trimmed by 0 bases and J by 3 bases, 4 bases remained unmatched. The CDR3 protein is CAISESSGGEETQYF. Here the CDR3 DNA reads TGTGCCATCAGTGAGTCCTCGGGGGGTGAAGAGACCCAGTACTTC.

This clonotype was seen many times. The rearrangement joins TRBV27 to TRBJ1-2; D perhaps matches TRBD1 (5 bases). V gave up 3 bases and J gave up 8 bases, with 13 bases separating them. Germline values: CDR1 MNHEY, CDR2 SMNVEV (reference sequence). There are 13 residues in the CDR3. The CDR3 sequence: CASSLWGSVGYTF. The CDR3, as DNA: TGTGCCAGCAGTTTGTGGGGGTCCGTCGGCTACACCTTC.